A single sample gave rise to the 15 T cell receptor beta chains below, sequenced in a study of shared clonotypes between healthy human individuals. It was CD45RO-negative cells, positively selected for CCR7, that made up naive CD8 cells, with terminally differentiated effector memory CD45RA+ cells excluded. Assay used: immunoSEQ multiplex PCR; TCRdb lists only in-frame clones, some missing. The table lists about 1,800,000 clones, about 95% of them singletons. The sequenced material came from naive CD8+ T cells sorted from blood. These receptors were collected from a man between 18 and 35 years old in good health.

The chain links TRBV4-1 to TRBJ2-1; D uncertain. V was pared by 2 bases and J by 2 bases, with 10 bases between. The length of the CDR3 is 15 residues. CDR1 and CDR2 (germline): MGHRA, YSYEKL. CDR3 bases: TGCGCCAGCAGCCAAACACTGACCCCCTACAATGAGCAGTTCTTC. It encodes CASSQTLTPYNEQFF.

The chain uses TRBV7-9 and TRBJ2-7; possibly TRBD2 for D (6 bases). From germline, CDR1 is SEHNR and CDR2 FQNEAQ (reference sequence). Between the trimmed V and J ends, which lost 0 bases and 6 bases, there was a span of 12 bases. CDR3 length: 14 amino acids. The CDR3 DNA sequence: TGTGCCAGCAGCTTAGCGGGAGGCGGTCTCGAGCAGTACTTC. Protein: CASSLAGGGLEQYF.

The chain has TRBV28 and TRBJ2-7; 9 bases line up with TRBD1. CDR3 length: 15 amino acids. The V gene's germline CDR1 is MDHEN and CDR2 SYDVKM. V dropped 4 bases and J dropped 4; count of bases not matched to a gene: 8. DNA of the CDR3: TGTGCCAGCAGTTCCGGGACAGGGATGGGGTACGAGCAGTACTTC. This encodes CASSSGTGMGYEQYF.

This clone has just one count. The chain couples TRBV10-1 to TRBJ1-1; D may be TRBD1 (5 bases). Germline V gene sequence: CDR1 WNHNN, CDR2 SYGVQD (reference sequence). CDR3 length equals 16 residues. Trimming removed 0 bases at V and 6 bases at J, with 17 bases between. As DNA, the CDR3 is TGCGCCAGCAGTGAGTCGGATCAGGGCCTTGGAGCTGAAGCTTTCTTT. This translates into CASSESDQGLGAEAFF.

The J gene is TRBJ2-5, the V gene TRBV7-6, with D possibly being TRBD1 (6 bases). CDR3 length: 15 amino acids. From germline, CDR1 is SGHVS and CDR2 FNYEAQ. Between the trimmed V and J ends, which lost 4 bases and 0 bases, there was a span of 12 bases. CDR3 amino acids: CASSSPDRNQETQYF. CDR3 DNA: TGTGCCAGCAGCTCGCCCGACAGGAACCAAGAGACCCAGTACTTC.

The chain couples TRBV11-2 to TRBJ2-7; unclear D gene. The CDR3 runs to 12 residues. In germline, CDR1 is SGHAT, CDR2 FQNNGV. The V end lost 2 bases, the J end lost 3 bases, and 5 bases lay between the germline ends. The CDR3 sequence is CASSLISYEQYF. The CDR3 nucleotides are TGTGCCAGCAGCTTAATCAGCTACGAGCAGTACTTC.

This chain connects TRBV25-1 to TRBJ2-3; D is undetermined. V shed 3 bases and J shed 5 bases, with 12 bases lying between them. Germline-derived CDR1 and CDR2 are MGHDK and SYGVNS. CDR3 length equals 14 residues. The CDR3 sequence is CASSDRPAIDTQYF. The CDR3 nucleotides are TGTGCCAGCAGTGATCGGCCAGCTATAGATACGCAGTATTTT. The full variable domain, in which reference TRBV25-1 and TRBJ2-3 provide the parts outside the CDR3, is EADIYQTPRYLVIGTGKKITLECSQTMGHDKMYWYQQDPGMELHLIHYSYGVNSTEKGDLSSESTVSRIRTEHFPLTLESARPSHTSQYLCASSDRPAIDTQYFGPGTRLTVL.

The V and J genes are TRBV28 and TRBJ1-6; TRBD1 aligns across 8 bases. The V gene end was trimmed by 8 bases and the J gene end by 13 bases; junction bases not matched to a gene: 10. Germline CDR1 reads MDHEN; CDR2 reads SYDVKM. The CDR3 is made up of 13 amino acids. CDR3 amino acids: CASGEGQAWPLHF. The CDR3 nucleotides are TGTGCCAGCGGAGAGGGACAGGCTTGGCCCCTCCACTTT.

The chain joins TRBV10-1 to TRBJ1-5; TRBD1 might be the D (6 bases). The ends were cut back, 7 bases at V and 5 bases at J, with 12 bases in the middle. Germline V CDR1 and CDR2: WNHNN, SYGVQD (reference sequence). The CDR3 loop spans 13 amino acids. The CDR3 DNA is TGCGCCAGCATAGGGGGGTTACATCAGCCCCAGCATTTT. Residues: CASIGGLHQPQHF.

This chain uses TRBV5-1 with TRBJ2-1; TRBD2 matches at 14 bases. The CDR3 length is 16 residues. Germline CDR1 reads SGHRS; CDR2 reads YFSETQ. With 3 bases clipped from V and 8 bases from J, the junction kept 7 bases outside the gene matches. The CDR3 protein is CASSSWTSGRLHEQFF. Written as DNA, the CDR3 is TGCGCCAGCAGCTCCTGGACTAGCGGGAGGCTCCATGAGCAGTTCTTC.

The chain employs TRBV27 and TRBJ2-1; TRBD2 agrees at 7 bases. The CDR3 totals 17 residues. Unmatched junction bases numbered 13, after V lost 3 bases and J lost 5 bases. In germline, CDR1 is MNHEY, CDR2 SMNVEV (reference sequence). In DNA, the CDR3 is TGTGCCAGCAGTTTTTTCGCGTGGCCTAGCGGAAACAATGAGCAGTTCTTC. It translates to CASSFFAWPSGNNEQFF.

This clone was detected once. This CDR3 is also generated by other DNA sequences in the sample. This rearrangement joins TRBV27 to TRBJ2-1, with 10 bases matching TRBD2. The V segment lost 4 bases and the J segment 4 bases; nucleotides outside the gene matches: 4. The CDR3 consists of 15 residues. The germline gives CDR1 MNHEY, CDR2 SMNVEV (reference sequence). The CDR3 protein is CASSSLAGIYNEQFF. The CDR3 nucleotides are TGTGCCAGCAGTTCACTAGCGGGGATTTACAATGAGCAGTTCTTC.

This clone was observed a single time. The gene calls are TRBV9 and TRBJ2-1; TRBD2 is a possible D gene (5 bases). Germline V gives CDR1 SGDLS, CDR2 YYNGEE. The CDR3 runs to 16 residues. The V gene lost 0 bases and the J gene lost 8 bases, with 18 bases spanning the gap. Written as DNA, the CDR3 is TGTGCCAGCAGCGTAGAGGGAGCAGGAGCCAGCGATGAGCAGTTCTTC. Protein: CASSVEGAGASDEQFF.

About this clone: Other DNA sequences in the sample encode the same CDR3. The CDR3 reads CASSYSAGGYTF. In DNA, the CDR3 is TGTGCCAGCAGTTACTCGGCAGGCGGCTACACCTTC. This chain connects TRBV6-5 to TRBJ1-2; no clear D. Per the germline V gene, CDR1 is MNHEY and CDR2 is SVGAGI. This CDR3 region has 12 residues. Trimming pared 0 bases from V and 8 bases from J, leaving 7 bases between.

The J gene is TRBJ1-2, the V gene TRBV4-3, with 7 bases fitting TRBD1. CDR1 and CDR2 (germline): LGHNA, YSLEER. J lost 7 bases, V lost 1 base, and 6 bases had no gene match. CDR3 length: 14 residues. The CDR3 here is CASSQVQGDGGYTF. The CDR3 bases are TGCGCCAGCAGCCAAGTTCAGGGGGATGGTGGCTACACCTTC.